This TCR beta chain was profiled in a study of T cells expressing NK-cell markers (dated by TCRdb to the early 2020s). A note on the overall study: Seven or eight donors provided sorted CD3+CD56+NKG2C+, CD3+CD56+NKG2C- and CD3+CD56-NKG2C+ T-cell subsets, whose TCR beta-chain repertoires were profiled. All eight donors whose samples were sequenced were randomly selected healthy volunteers, three of them men and five women. Sequencing of the libraries produced 2 x 150 bp reads on Illumina HiSeq 2000/2500, MiSeq or NextSeq. Among the eight sequenced donors, seven were HCMV-seropositive and one was HCMV-seronegative.

The germline V gene gives CDR1 as SGHRS and CDR2 as YFSETQ. Reading from cysteine to phenylalanine, the CDR3 counts 14 amino acids. Only the protein is on record. On this clonotype: This receptor's antigen is unknown.

HCMV serostatus was determined by detecting HCMV-specific IgG in serum with a commercial ELISA kit. Peripheral blood mononuclear cells were isolated from blood by Ficoll density gradient centrifugation. Instrument used: Illumina HiSeq 2000. 5'RACE template switching, by which a universal primer site and unique molecular identifiers were added, was used to make TCR beta cDNA libraries. cDNA synthesis was primed from the TCR beta constant segment, followed by two successive PCR amplification steps. The study's own analysis went as follows. MIGEC was used to demultiplex reads and group the reads by UMI, and MiTCR was used to assemble and quantify clonotypes. To exclude erroneous sequences, only TCR cDNA sequences supported by at least two reads were retained. Downstream repertoire analysis used the tcR package, and clonotypes were matched across fractions by CDR3 nucleotide sequence plus V segment. VDJmatch was used to annotate antigen specificity against VDJdb, with one amino acid substitution allowed in CDR3. Once TCRdb had reprocessed the reads, it stored one entry per CDR3 protein sequence and supplied no DNA. TCRdb, rather than the study authors, made the V and J calls. The sample table includes a few hundred thousand distinct CDR3 sequences. Jointly, the top ten make up approximately 0.39% of the sample.

Overall results and qualifications from the work: In six donors, the dominant CD3+CD56+NKG2C+ clonotypes were among the top 10 CD8+ clonotypes and accounted for roughly 1.0-7.0% of CD8+ T cells. Those dominant clonotypes were again the most abundant among CD3+CD56-NKG2C+ cells in four donors, at roughly 28.3-65%. Whether the expanded NKG2C-expressing T cell clones were specific for HCMV antigens was left unclear.

What was sequenced was blood T cells: a sorted CD56 or NKG2C T cell subset, CD4+ or CD8+ T cells, or bulk PBMC T cells (not recorded which). The sequence is built from TRBV5-1 and TRBJ1-1; the D call of TRBD1 rests on TCRdb alone, since no DNA is present to check it. The clonotype was recovered from a man between 18 and 35 years old in good health. Donor details come from another sample of the same person, matched by shared clones. The CDR3 here reads CASSALTGDTEAFF.